This note documents a single T cell receptor beta chain sequence. Data came from immunoSEQ multiplex PCR; TCRdb stores just in-frame clones and leaves some out. The table includes some 97,000 clones, 75% to 90% detected once. Healthy donors had no documented immune events, such as infections, while sampled. With V trimmed by 10 bases and J by 4 bases, 9 bases remained unmatched. Germline values: CDR1 ENHRY, CDR2 SYGVKD. This CDR3 contains 16 residues. This sample was included in a study of identifying expanded T cells in peripheral blood. The receptor was isolated from a person between 18 and 75 years old in good health. The chain combines TRBV10-3 with TRBJ2-6, with TRBD2 matching 11 bases. Sequencing was carried out using blood. In nucleotides, the CDR3 is TGTGCCACCATAGCGGGAGGGCCCGACGGGGCCAACGTCCTGACTTTC. Protein sequence: CATIAGGPDGANVLTF.